This TCR beta chain was documented in a study of neoadjuvant anti-PD-1 for oral cavity cancer. Six replicates per PBMC sample, mostly from roughly 450 ng of genomic DNA. The data were produced by immunoSEQ multiplex PCR, yet TCRdb's version contains in-frame clones alone and is incomplete. The repertoire holds tens of thousands of clones, roughly four fifths seen once, with 2.5% to 3.5% in the top ten. This clone was seen once. Its antigen is unidentified. Study-level points and caveats: Pretreatment Treg/Th17 ratio correlated inversely with post-treatment tumor clonality.

CDR3 length equals 15 residues. J was trimmed by 2 bases and V by 4 bases; bases with no gene match: 3. Germline V gives CDR1 MNHEY, CDR2 SVGAGI. This receptor was identified in a person aged 35 to 85 with oral cavity squamous cell carcinoma. The specimen comprised PBMCs, sampled before nivolumab (anti-PD-1) treatment. The chain is built from TRBV6-5 and TRBJ2-2, with TRBD1 matching over 8 bases. CDR3 protein: CASSSDRENTGELFF. CDR3 sequence (DNA): TGTGCCAGCAGTTCGGACAGGGAAAACACCGGGGAGCTGTTTTTT.